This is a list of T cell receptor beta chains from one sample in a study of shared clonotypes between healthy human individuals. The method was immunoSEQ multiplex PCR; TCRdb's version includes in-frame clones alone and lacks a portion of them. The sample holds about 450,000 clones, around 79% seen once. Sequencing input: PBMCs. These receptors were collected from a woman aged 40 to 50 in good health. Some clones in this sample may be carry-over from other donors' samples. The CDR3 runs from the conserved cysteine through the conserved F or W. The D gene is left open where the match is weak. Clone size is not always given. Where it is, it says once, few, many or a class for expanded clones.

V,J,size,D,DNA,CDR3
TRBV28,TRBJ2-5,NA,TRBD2,TGTGCCAGCAGTCCAGGGACTAGCTCGGGGTGGGAGACCCAGTACTTC,CASSPGTSSGWETQYF
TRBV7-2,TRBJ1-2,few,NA,TGTGCCAGCAGCTTACCCGGGGGGGCCTATGGCTACACCTTC,CASSLPGGAYGYTF
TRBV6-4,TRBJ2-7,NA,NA,TGTGCCAGCAGGCGGGACGGGAGCTCCTACGAGCAGTACTTC,CASRRDGSSYEQYF
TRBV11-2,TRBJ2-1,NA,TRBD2,TGTGCCAGCAGCTTCGGGGGGGCTAGCGGGAGGGTTGAGCAGTTCTTC,CASSFGGASGRVEQFF
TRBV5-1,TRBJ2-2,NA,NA,TGCGCCAGCAAGGGGAGGAGGGAGAACGCCGGGGAGCTGTTTTTT,CASKGRRENAGELFF
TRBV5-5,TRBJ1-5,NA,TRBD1,TGTGCCAGCAGCGAGAGGACAGGGGGCGGTCAGCCCCAGCATTTT,CASSERTGGGQPQHF
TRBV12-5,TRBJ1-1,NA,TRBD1,TGTGCTAGTGGTTTGGTACTAGGACAGGGGGCAGGCACTGAAGCTTTCTTT,CASGLVLGQGAGTEAFF
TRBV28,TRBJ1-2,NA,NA,TGTGCCAGCAGTTTCTTGGGTAGTGAGGGGAACTATGGCTACACCTTC,CASSFLGSEGNYGYTF
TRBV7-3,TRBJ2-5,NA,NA,TGTGCCAGCAGCTTAGGGAGTAGACAAGAGACCCAGTACTTC,CASSLGSRQETQYF
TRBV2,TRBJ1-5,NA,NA,TGTGCCAGTCAGGGTGTAGGCAATCAGCCCCAGCATTTT,CASQGVGNQPQHF
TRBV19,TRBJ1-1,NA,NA,TGTGCCAGTAGTATTGGATTTTCTGAAGCTTTCTTT,CASSIGFSEAFF
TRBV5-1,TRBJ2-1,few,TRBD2,TGCGCCAGCACCCCAACGGGAGGGATGAATGAGCAGTTCTTC,CASTPTGGMNEQFF
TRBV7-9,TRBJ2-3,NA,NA,TGCGCCAGCAGCCCCTATCAGAGCGGGAGCACAGATACGCAGTATTTT,CASSPYQSGSTDTQYF
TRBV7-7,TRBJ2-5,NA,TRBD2,TGTGCCAGCAGCCCTTTGTCCGGGAGGGCCGGAGAGCAGTACTTC,CASSPLSGRAGEQYF
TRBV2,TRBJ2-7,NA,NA,TGTGCCAGCAGTCCACTAGTTCACGAGCAGTACTTC,CASSPLVHEQYF
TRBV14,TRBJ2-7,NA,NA,TGTGCCAGCAGCCAAGAGTCAGCCCCCTCCTACGAGCAGTACTTC,CASSQESAPSYEQYF